The sequence of this TCR beta chain was determined in a study of T cells in localized non-small cell lung cancer. Assay used: immunoSEQ multiplex PCR; TCRdb lists only in-frame clones, some missing. Among roughly 1,800 clones, around 24% were seen once, and the ten largest hold approximately 13%. Trimming removed 5 bases from V and 5 bases from J, with 9 bases in between. CDR1 MDHEN and CDR2 SYDVKM come from the germline V gene. There are 12 residues in the CDR3. This TCR was recovered from a woman between 40 and 69 years old with stage II squamous cell lung carcinoma. Source: normal lung tissue next to the tumor, taken before any cancer treatment. This chain uses TRBV28 with TRBJ1-2, with D perhaps matching TRBD1 (5 bases). The CDR3 DNA sequence: TGTGCCAGCAGTCCCCGACAGTATGGCTACACCTTC. Protein product: CASSPRQYGYTF.